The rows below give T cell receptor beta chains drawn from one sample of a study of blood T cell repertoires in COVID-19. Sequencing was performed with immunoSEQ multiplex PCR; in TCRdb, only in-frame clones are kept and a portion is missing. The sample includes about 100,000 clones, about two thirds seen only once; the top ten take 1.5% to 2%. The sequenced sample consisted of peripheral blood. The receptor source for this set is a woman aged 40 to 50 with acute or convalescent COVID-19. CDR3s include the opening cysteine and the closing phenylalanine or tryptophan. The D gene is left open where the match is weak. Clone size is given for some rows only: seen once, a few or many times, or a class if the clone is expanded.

CASSQEDRNYGYTF	TGTGCCAGCAGCCAGGAAGACAGAAACTATGGCTACACCTTC	TRBV3-1/TRBV3-2	TRBJ1-2	14	.	.
CASSLALGQSTDTQYF	TGCGCCAGCAGCTTGGCTTTGGGACAGAGCACAGATACGCAGTATTTT	TRBV5-1	TRBJ2-3	16	.	TRBD1
CASSGDRGGNTQYF	TGTGCCAGCAGCGGAGACAGGGGAGGAAATACGCAGTATTTT	TRBV5-4	TRBJ2-3	14	once	TRBD1
CAFAEGNYGYTF	TGTGCCTTCGCCGAGGGAAACTATGGCTACACCTTC	TRBV30	TRBJ1-2	12	.	.
CASSYGSRGSGTGELFF	TGTGCCAGCAGTTATGGATCGAGAGGGTCTGGCACCGGGGAGCTGTTTTTT	TRBV27	TRBJ2-2	17	few	.
CSVGKPRDSGATEAFF	TGCAGCGTTGGAAAACCCAGGGACTCCGGAGCCACTGAAGCTTTCTTT	TRBV29-1	TRBJ1-1	16	.	.
CASSEEPTSEFF	TGTGCCAGCAGTGAAGAACCGACTAGCGAGTTCTTC	TRBV2	TRBJ2-1	12	.	TRBD2
CASSFGTSGGYNEQFF	TGTGCCAGCAGCTTCGGGACTAGCGGGGGGTACAATGAGCAGTTCTTC	TRBV5-4	TRBJ2-1	16	few	TRBD2
CASSRGDRSNEQFF	TGTGCCAGCAGCAGGGGGGACAGATCCAATGAGCAGTTCTTC	TRBV5-6	TRBJ2-1	14	.	.
CASSYRTGGDSPLHF	TGTGCCAGCAGTTACAGGACAGGGGGAGACTCACCCCTCCACTTT	TRBV6-5	TRBJ1-6	15	.	TRBD1
CASSLSLTEAFF	TGTGCCAGCAGCTTGTCTCTCACTGAAGCTTTCTTT	TRBV7-9	TRBJ1-1	12	few	.
CASSPAVLGGASNHEQFF	TGCGCCAGCAGCCCCGCCGTATTGGGGGGGGCCTCGAACCACGAGCAGTTCTTC	TRBV5-1	TRBJ2-1	18	.	.
CASSLYSSGGASDTQYF	TGTGCCAGCAGTTTATACTCTAGCGGGGGGGCCTCAGATACGCAGTATTTT	TRBV27	TRBJ2-3	17	.	TRBD2
CASTRADGGSYEQYF	TGTGCCAGCACTCGCGCGGATGGAGGCTCCTACGAGCAGTACTTC	TRBV6-5	TRBJ2-7	15	many	.
CASSLWGTRDNEQFF	TGTGCCAGCAGTTTATGGGGGACTAGGGACAATGAGCAGTTCTTC	TRBV28	TRBJ2-1	15	.	TRBD2
CSVESRGLYEQYF	TGCAGCGTTGAAAGCAGGGGGCTCTACGAGCAGTACTTC	TRBV29-1	TRBJ2-7	13	few	TRBD1
CASSLPPQQVNTEAFF	TGTGCCAGCAGTTTACCCCCTCAACAGGTGAACACTGAAGCTTTCTTT	TRBV28	TRBJ1-1	16	few	.
CAWRDRLGTEAFF	TGTGCCTGGAGGGACAGGTTAGGGACTGAAGCTTTCTTT	TRBV30	TRBJ1-1	13	many	TRBD1
CASSENVFAGTQYF	TGTGCCAGCAGTGAAAACGTCTTCGCAGGGACCCAGTACTTC	TRBV6-4	TRBJ2-5	14	.	.
CASSSGQGAQPQHF	TGTGCCAGCAGTTCGGGACAGGGGGCACAGCCCCAGCATTTT	TRBV6-5	TRBJ1-5	14	.	TRBD1
CASSYWGQGNEQFF	TGTGCCAGCAGTTATTGGGGGCAGGGTAATGAGCAGTTCTTC	TRBV6-5	TRBJ2-1	14	.	.
CASSPRGAPYNEQFF	TGTGCCAGCAGCCCCAGGGGGGCCCCCTACAATGAGCAGTTCTTC	TRBV28	TRBJ2-1	15	.	.
CASSPIPSSDTQYF	TGCGCCAGCAGCCCGATACCGAGTTCAGATACGCAGTATTTT	TRBV5-1	TRBJ2-3	14	.	.
CASSWDSQNSPLHF	TGTGCCAGCAGCTGGGACAGCCAAAATTCACCCCTCCACTTT	TRBV11-1	TRBJ1-6	14	.	TRBD1